The 30 T cell receptor beta chains below all came from one sample that was sequenced in a study of T cell responses to AZD1222 COVID-19 vaccine (dated by TCRdb to the early 2020s). Explained via the paper, the time point label denotes: baseline before first vaccination. Receptors were amplified or captured by the immunoSEQ multiplex PCR assay. This is the immuneACCESS table as TCRdb keeps it, with only in-frame sequences that have V and J called. A part of the clones is gone; compared with another copy, unresolved V genes explain less than half, and the rest is unexplained. The sample includes some 92,000 clones, with 70% to 90% observed a single time. The biggest ten clones account for less than 3.5% of the sample. The material was peripheral blood, obtained on day 0 of AZD1222 vaccination. The source of these receptors is an adult in good health.

This clone was recorded only once. The V call is TRBV3-1 (or the pseudogene TRBV3-2), the J call TRBJ2-2, with D possibly being TRBD1 or TRBD2 (6 bases each). Trimming took off 1 base at V and 1 base at J, with 13 bases between the two ends. CDR3 size: 17 residues. From germline, CDR1 is LGHDT and CDR2 YNNKEL (reference sequence). CDR3 region: CASSQGGGSGNTGELFF. The CDR3 DNA sequence: TGTGCCAGCAGCCAAGGAGGGGGGAGTGGGAACACCGGGGAGCTGTTTTTT.

The chain combines TRBV20-1 with TRBJ1-5; the D is unclear. The germline V and J ends were trimmed by 3 bases and 7 bases, with 13 bases remaining between them. The CDR3 is made up of 13 amino acids. Germline loops: CDR1 DFQATT, CDR2 SNEGSKA (reference sequence). CDR3 DNA sequence: TGCAGTGCTAGTTTACAGCTCTACCAGCCCCAGCATTTT. Translated, it gives CSASLQLYQPQHF.

The chain recombines TRBV30 with TRBJ1-5; tentative D call: TRBD1 (5 bases). CDR1 and CDR2 (germline): GTSNPN, SVGIG (reference sequence). Between the trimmed V and J ends, which lost 2 bases and 6 bases, there was a span of 8 bases. The CDR3 runs to 12 residues. The DNA of the CDR3 is TGTGCCTGGAGTTTTCAGGGTCAGCCCCAGCATTTT. Its protein is CAWSFQGQPQHF.

The chain recombines TRBV2 with TRBJ2-2; 8 nucleotides agree with TRBD2. Germline loops: CDR1 SNHLY, CDR2 FYNNEI. V lost 6 bases, J lost 7 bases, and 13 bases stayed unmatched. The CDR3 runs to 16 residues. The CDR3 DNA follows: TGTGCCAGCAGCTTAATAACCGGGACTAGTGGCGGGGAGCTGTTTTTT. This encodes CASSLITGTSGGELFF.

The chain has TRBV19 and TRBJ2-1; 12 bases are a match to TRBD2. Germline CDR1 is LNHDA and CDR2 is SQIVND (reference sequence). V shed 5 bases and J 4 bases; nucleotides not matched to a gene: 3. This CDR3 has 15 residues. CDR3 coding DNA: TGTGCCAGTAGTGGACTAGCGGGATTATACAATGAGCAGTTCTTC. Amino acids: CASSGLAGLYNEQFF.

The chain joins TRBV11-1 to TRBJ2-5; the D gene is possibly TRBD1 (6 bases). CDR3 length: 16 amino acids. Per germline, CDR1 SGHAT and CDR2 FQDESV (reference sequence). V lost 5 bases and J lost 0, with 16 bases in between. The CDR3 nucleotides are TGTGCCAGCAGCCCGCTAAGACAGGCGTACCAAGAGACCCAGTACTTC. It is translated as CASSPLRQAYQETQYF. Full variable domain (rest looked up from reference TRBV11-1 and TRBJ2-5): EAEVAQSPRYKITEKSQAVAFWCDPISGHATLYWYRQILGQGPELLVQFQDESVVDDSQLPKDRFSAERLKGVDSTLKIQPAELGDSAMYLCASSPLRQAYQETQYFGPGTRLLVL.

The gene calls are TRBV6-5 and TRBJ2-7; 9 nucleotides match TRBD1. Germline CDR1 reads MNHEY; CDR2 reads SVGAGI. The CDR3 length is 15 residues. After removal of 2 bases from V and 6 bases from J, the junction contained 8 bases not matched to a gene. CDR3 sequence (DNA): TGTGCCAGCAGTTACGGCCCGGGGACAGGGTCCGAGCAGTACTTC. Amino acids: CASSYGPGTGSEQYF.

The chain uses TRBV6-5 and TRBJ2-5, with D possibly called TRBD1 or TRBD2 (5 bases each). V gave up 0 bases and J gave up 1 base, with 9 bases separating them. This CDR3 region has 15 residues. Germline V gives CDR1 MNHEY, CDR2 SVGAGI. CDR3 region: CASSYSKRGQETQYF. The CDR3 nucleotides are TGTGCCAGCAGTTACTCGAAGAGGGGCCAAGAGACCCAGTACTTC.

This clone appeared a few times. The conserved phenylalanine or tryptophan is not found at the CDR3 terminus, so this likely reflects a read error. No DNA is shown, since the ends of the CDR3 on it are uncertain; the CDR3 is the one TCRdb lists. The chain links TRBV29-1 to TRBJ1-2; whether TRBD1, the table's D call, matches the DNA was not checked. The CDR3 region is 12 residues in length, termini included. Germline CDR1 SQVTM, CDR2 ANQGSEA. CDR3 amino acids: CSVEDGTGTFWA.

The genes are TRBV5-4 and TRBJ2-2, with 10 nucleotides matching TRBD2. Germline V gives CDR1 SGHNT, CDR2 YYREEE (reference sequence). The ends lost 7 bases at V and 6 bases at J; junction bases unmatched: 6. The CDR3 loop spans 14 amino acids. The CDR3, as DNA: TGTGCCAGCCGTCTAGCGGGAGTGTCCGGGGAGCTGTTTTTT. Its protein is CASRLAGVSGELFF.

This clone was counted once. V usage is TRBV4-1 and J usage is TRBJ2-3, with 9 bases aligning to TRBD2. The CDR3 covers 16 residues. Trimming took 6 bases from V and 2 from J; bases not matched to a gene: 9. Germline V CDR1 and CDR2: MGHRA, YSYEKL. CDR3 coding DNA: TGCGCCAGCAGTTCCTGGACTAGCGCTTCCACAGATACGCAGTATTTT. Amino acids: CASSSWTSASTDTQYF.

This rearrangement joins TRBV14 to TRBJ1-4, with 10 nucleotides matching TRBD1. V was clipped by 0 bases and J by 7 bases; unmatched bases: 8. CDR1 SGHDN and CDR2 FVKESK come from the germline V gene. The CDR3 extends over 17 amino acids. The CDR3 DNA is TGTGCCAGCAGCCAAGATACGGACAGGGGGTTTTGTGAAAAACTGTTTTTT. It translates to CASSQDTDRGFCEKLFF.

This rearrangement joins TRBV3-1 (or the pseudogene TRBV3-2) to TRBJ1-1; D is perhaps TRBD1 (5 bases). This CDR3 region has 15 residues. The germline gives CDR1 LGHDT, CDR2 YNNKEL (reference sequence). V was trimmed by 4 bases and J by 3 bases, leaving 15 bases between them. CDR3: CASSRWDEGYTEAFF. The CDR3 bases are TGTGCCAGCAGCCGCTGGGACGAGGGGTACACTGAAGCTTTCTTT.

V and J are TRBV19 and TRBJ1-6; TRBD1 matches 7 bases. V lost 7 bases to trimming and J lost 6 bases; unmatched junction nucleotides: 6. CDR1 and CDR2 from the germline V gene are LNHDA and SQIVND (reference sequence). CDR3 length: 14 amino acids. CDR3 nucleotide sequence: TGTGCCAGTATGCTGGGACAGAGTAATTCACCCCTCCACTTT. It is translated as CASMLGQSNSPLHF.

V gene TRBV5-1 combines with J gene TRBJ2-1; the D gene is possibly TRBD2 (5 bases). Germline V gene data show CDR1 as SGHRS and CDR2 as YFSETQ. The CDR3 loop spans 15 amino acids. Between the trimmed V and J ends, which lost 0 bases and 4 bases, there was a span of 11 bases. The CDR3 here is CASSLVPREYNEQFF. The CDR3 DNA reads as TGCGCCAGCAGCTTGGTTCCGAGGGAGTACAATGAGCAGTTCTTC.

The genes are TRBV2 and TRBJ1-1; D not certain. Germline V CDR1 and CDR2: SNHLY, FYNNEI. The CDR3 extends over 13 amino acids. The ends were cut back, 7 bases at V and 5 bases at J, with 14 bases in the middle. DNA for the CDR3: TGTGCCAGCAACATGGAGAGCAGTACTGAAGCTTTCTTT. Its protein product is CASNMESSTEAFF.

This clone was detected only a few times. V gene TRBV5-4 combines with J gene TRBJ2-3; TRBD2 agrees at 8 bases. With 1 base clipped from V and 5 bases from J, the junction kept 3 bases outside the gene matches. The germline gives CDR1 SGHNT, CDR2 YYREEE (reference sequence). This CDR3 is built from 14 residues. CDR3 nucleotides: TGTGCCAGCAGCTTGTCGGCGGGAGGAGATACGCAGTATTTT. This translates into CASSLSAGGDTQYF. The complete variable domain, with remaining parts taken from reference TRBV5-4 and TRBJ2-3, reads ETGVTQSPTHLIKTRGQQVTLRCSSQSGHNTVSWYQQALGQGPQFIFQYYREEENGRGNFPPRFSGLQFPNYSSELNVNALELDDSALYLCASSLSAGGDTQYFGPGTRLTVL.

The V call is TRBV10-3, the J call TRBJ1-6; D perhaps matches TRBD1 (6 bases). Trimming removed 4 bases at V and 10 bases at J, with 17 bases between. Germline V gives CDR1 ENHRY, CDR2 SYGVKD. The CDR3 runs to 15 residues. CDR3 nucleotide sequence: TGTGCCATCAGTGTAGGGGGGCAACTTGAATCACCCCTCCACTTT. This codes for CAISVGGQLESPLHF.

J is TRBJ1-6 and V is TRBV5-5; D may be TRBD1 (5 bases). Trimming removed 3 bases from V and 8 bases from J, with 18 bases in between. Looked up from germline, CDR1 is SGHKS and CDR2 is YYEKEE (reference sequence). The CDR3 is 16 residues long. CDR3 in DNA: TGTGCCAGCAGCTGGAGTGTCGGGGCCCGGGATTCACCCCTCCACTTT. Its protein product is CASSWSVGARDSPLHF.

Notes on this clone: Relative to the germline gene, one junction end is altered; a read error may explain this. The chain combines TRBV29-1 with TRBJ1-2; maybe TRBD1 (6 bases). This CDR3 has 14 amino acids. In germline, CDR1 is SQVTM, CDR2 ANQGSEA. CDR3 DNA sequence: TGCAGCGTTGAAGATCCGTGGTTTGGGGGGCGAGAGAGCTTC. It yields the protein CSVEDPWFGGRESF.

The V call is TRBV27, the J call TRBJ1-5; D is unclear. The CDR3 spans 17 residues. The germline V and J ends were trimmed by 6 bases and 4 bases, with 22 bases remaining between them. Germline CDR1 reads MNHEY; CDR2 reads SMNVEV (reference sequence). CDR3 bases: TGTGCCAGCAGCTTAGGACCTCCGGGAGTTTGGAATCAGCCCCAGCATTTT. It is translated as CASSLGPPGVWNQPQHF.

This clone was seen a single time. The chain combines TRBV6-1 with TRBJ2-1; 7 bases fit TRBD2. This CDR3 spans 15 amino acids. The germline gives CDR1 MNHNS, CDR2 SASEGT. V lost 2 bases, J lost 8 bases, and 9 bases stayed unmatched. The CDR3 loop reads CASSESGGRYDEQFF. The CDR3 coding sequence is TGTGCCAGCAGTGAATCGGGAGGTCGTTACGATGAGCAGTTCTTC.

For the CDR3, the DNA is TGCAGCGGGCTAATGGGAACGGATGAGCAGTTCTTC. Residues: CSGLMGTDEQFF. The chain is built from TRBV29-1 and TRBJ2-1; D is ambiguous. The V end was cut by 7 bases, the J end by 8 bases, with 15 bases between. Germline V gene lookup returns CDR1 SQVTM and CDR2 ANQGSEA. This CDR3 has 12 residues.

CDR3 region: CASSQVRRVYEQYF. In DNA form, the CDR3 reads TGCGCCAGCAGCCAAGTGCGGCGGGTCTACGAGCAGTACTTC. V gene TRBV4-1 combines with J gene TRBJ2-7; weak D call: TRBD2 (5 bases). The V end was cut by 1 base, the J end by 3 bases, with 10 bases between. The CDR3 has 14 amino acids. Germline-derived CDR1 and CDR2 are MGHRA and YSYEKL.

The chain links TRBV2 to TRBJ1-6; no reliable D call. CDR3 length: 15 residues. The V gene's germline CDR1 is SNHLY and CDR2 FYNNEI. V was cut by 3 bases and J by 4 bases, with 10 bases left in between. The CDR3 region has the DNA TGTGCCAGCAGTGACAGGTCACCGTATAATTCACCCCTCCACTTT. As protein: CASSDRSPYNSPLHF.

This clone was recorded a few times. V usage is TRBV4-1 and J usage is TRBJ2-1, with 7 bases aligning to TRBD1. Unmatched junction bases numbered 5, after V lost 1 base and J lost 5 bases. The CDR3 consists of 15 residues. Germline-derived CDR1 and CDR2 are MGHRA and YSYEKL. CDR3 sequence reads: CASSQAKDRDNEQFF. CDR3 nucleotide sequence: TGCGCCAGCAGCCAAGCCAAAGACAGGGACAATGAGCAGTTCTTC.

The genes are TRBV29-1 and TRBJ2-2; 10 bases match TRBD1. V lost 7 bases to trimming and J lost 6 bases; unmatched junction nucleotides: 8. The CDR3 runs to 14 residues. Germline V gene lookup returns CDR1 SQVTM and CDR2 ANQGSEA. The CDR3 DNA reads TGCAGCGCCGCCCCCGGGACAGGGGCCGGGGAGCTGTTTTTT. Its translation: CSAAPGTGAGELFF.

The chain has TRBV3-1 (or the pseudogene TRBV3-2) and TRBJ2-5; 12 bases agree with TRBD2. Germline V gene sequence: CDR1 LGHDT, CDR2 YNNKEL (reference sequence). The V and J ends lost 0 bases and 4 bases, in that order; junction bases with no gene match: 3. The CDR3 runs to 16 residues. The CDR3 DNA reads as TGTGCCAGCAGCCAAGATTTGGGACTAGCGGGAGAGACCCAGTACTTC. This codes for CASSQDLGLAGETQYF.

This sequence joins TRBV28 and TRBJ2-5, with a weak D call TRBD2 (5 bases). V was cut by 6 bases and J by 4 bases, with 18 bases left in between. The germline gives CDR1 MDHEN, CDR2 SYDVKM. CDR3 length: 15 residues. The CDR3 loop reads CASRRSGARGETQYF. The CDR3 DNA reads as TGTGCCAGCAGGAGGTCTGGCGCTCGGGGAGAGACCCAGTACTTC.

This rearrangement joins TRBV11-2 to TRBJ2-7, with D perhaps TRBD2 (7 bases). Germline assignment: CDR1 SGHAT and CDR2 FQNNGV. There are 15 residues in the CDR3. V was shortened by 1 base and J by 6 bases, with 16 bases between the two germline ends. CDR3 DNA sequence: TGTGCCAGCAGCTTAGCGGGACCCCGGGGGGCCGAGCAGTACTTC. This translates into CASSLAGPRGAEQYF.